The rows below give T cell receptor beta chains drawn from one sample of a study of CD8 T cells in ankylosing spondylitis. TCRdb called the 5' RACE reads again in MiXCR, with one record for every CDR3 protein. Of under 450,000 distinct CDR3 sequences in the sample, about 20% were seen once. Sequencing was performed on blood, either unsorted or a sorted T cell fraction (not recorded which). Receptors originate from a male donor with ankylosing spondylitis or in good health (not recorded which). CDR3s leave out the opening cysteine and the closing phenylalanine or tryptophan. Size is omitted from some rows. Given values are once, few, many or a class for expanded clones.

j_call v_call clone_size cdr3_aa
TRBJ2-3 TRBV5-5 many ASSPGDTDTQY
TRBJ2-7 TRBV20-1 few SAYPGQGADEQY
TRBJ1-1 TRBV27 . ASSLLGQNTEAF
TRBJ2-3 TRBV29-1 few SVEGRRGGTSTDTQY
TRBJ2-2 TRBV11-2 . ASSPGYTGELF
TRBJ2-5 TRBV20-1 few SARPDGGQGTQY
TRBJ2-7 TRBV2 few ASSEGNSYEQY
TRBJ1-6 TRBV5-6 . ASSSTGFSPLH
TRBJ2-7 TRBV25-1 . ASSESVPLVY
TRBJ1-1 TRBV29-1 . SVHDGENTEAF
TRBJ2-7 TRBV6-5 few ASSVFDRNYEQY
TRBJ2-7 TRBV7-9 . ASSLDVGRVSSYEQY
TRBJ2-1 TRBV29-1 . SVGLPSGPYNEQF
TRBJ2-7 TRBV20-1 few SARGTLYEQY
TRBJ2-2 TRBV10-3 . AIMVAGELF
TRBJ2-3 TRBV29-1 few SVVLDNAAEDTQY
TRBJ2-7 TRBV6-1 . ASTDWQGNVEQY
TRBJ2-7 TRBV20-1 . SASLNRDVYSYEQY
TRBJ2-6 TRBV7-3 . ASSSRTGSGANVLT
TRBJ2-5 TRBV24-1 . ATSETGGSETQY
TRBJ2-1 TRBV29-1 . SVEKGQGANEQF
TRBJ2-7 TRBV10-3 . AISAPRGGNSYEQY
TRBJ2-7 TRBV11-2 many AGGQDGYEQY
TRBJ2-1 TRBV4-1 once ASSQDQPEYNEQF
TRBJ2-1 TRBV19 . ASSSISSNEQF